This entry concerns a single T cell receptor beta chain. This sample is drawn from a study of blood T cell repertoires in COVID-19. Some clones are missing from TCRdb's copy, which holds only in-frame ones; the method was immunoSEQ multiplex PCR. The data hold about 43,000 clones, with roughly 89% observed a single time. There are 15 residues in the CDR3. CDR1 is WSHSY and CDR2 is SAAADI in the germline V gene. V lost 6 bases, J lost 15 bases, and 15 bases stayed unmatched. This rearrangement joins TRBV10-2 to TRBJ2-1; 12 nucleotides agree with TRBD2. The sample consisted of peripheral blood. This clonotype was sampled from a man aged 55 to 70 with active COVID-19. The CDR3 sequence: CASRGLAGGRDGLFF. CDR3 DNA sequence: TGCGCCAGCAGGGGACTAGCGGGCGGTAGAGATGGTTTGTTCTTC.